Presented here are 22 T cell receptor beta chains from one specimen sequenced in a study of T-cell reconstitution after alpha-beta-depleted transplantation in children. Library preparation (for TCRbeta) was performed with unique molecular identifiers. MiXCR, applied by TCRdb to the PCR reads, yields one record per CDR3 protein. In the table there are approximately 650,000 distinct CDR3 sequences, around 13% of which are singletons. This material consisted of PBMCs, taken before TCRalphabeta/CD19-depleted stem cell transplant. The receptors shown here come from a girl aged 2-10 years with congenital amegakaryocytic thrombocytopenia, due to receive a stem cell transplant.

The chain has TRBV28 and TRBJ2-1; 7 nucleotides align to TRBD1. In germline, CDR1 is MDHEN, CDR2 SYDVKM. With V trimmed by 3 bases and J by 7 bases, 3 bases remained unmatched. The CDR3 sequence is 13 residues long. CDR3 DNA: TGTGCCAGCAGTTTTTGGGGACAGAATGAGCAGTTCTTC. It is translated as CASSFWGQNEQFF. Supplemented by reference TRBV28 and TRBJ2-1, the full variable domain reads DVKVTQSSRYLVKRTGEKVFLECVQDMDHENMFWYRQDPGLGLRLIYFSYDVKMKEKGDIPEGYSVSREKKERFSLILESASTNQTSMYLCASSFWGQNEQFFGPGTRLTVL.

This clonotype showed up just a few times. The rearrangement links TRBV11-2 to TRBJ2-1, with TRBD1 matching 10 bases. CDR3 length equals 16 residues. Per the germline V gene, CDR1 is SGHAT and CDR2 is FQNNGV. J was trimmed by 8 bases and V by 0 bases; bases with no gene match: 7. CDR3 coding DNA: TGTGCCAGCAGCTTAGAGGGACAGGGGTTTATAGATGAGCAGTTCTTC. The encoded protein is CASSLEGQGFIDEQFF.

J is TRBJ2-7 and V is TRBV7-2; 8 bases fit TRBD2. The trim removed 6 bases at V and 2 bases at J, leaving 6 bases unmatched. The CDR3 consists of 14 residues. Germline V CDR1 and CDR2: SGHTA, FQGNSA. CDR3: CASRATSVTYEQYF. The CDR3 DNA follows: TGTGCCAGCAGAGCGACTAGCGTGACCTACGAGCAGTACTTC.

Note on this clonotype: With a much larger clone just one base away, this may be a read error. The chain employs TRBV20-1 and TRBJ2-2; a possible D gene is TRBD2 (5 bases). CDR3 length: 16 amino acids. Trimming removed 5 bases from V and 4 bases from J, with 20 bases in between. Germline assignment: CDR1 DFQATT and CDR2 SNEGSKA (reference sequence). CDR3 DNA sequence: TGCAGTGCTTCACGAGCGGCAGATCGGATCACCGGGGAGCTGTTTTTT. Translation: CSASRAADRITGELFF.

In this sample, this clonotype turned up once. This clone may be a read error of a much larger clone one base away. This chain connects TRBV25-1 to TRBJ2-3, with a tentative D call TRBD2 (6 bases). This CDR3 region has 13 residues. Looked up from germline, CDR1 is MGHDK and CDR2 is SYGVNS. Here the CDR3 reads CASSLRRADTQCF. The CDR3 coding sequence is TGTGCCAGCAGTCTACGGAGGGCAGATACGCAGTGTTTT.

The chain uses TRBV5-6 and TRBJ2-1; the D is unclear. The V end lost 8 bases, the J end lost 14 bases, and 17 bases lay between the germline ends. Germline loops: CDR1 SGHDT, CDR2 YYEEEE. This CDR3 comprises 11 residues. DNA for the CDR3: TGTGCCAGGGGCTTGGGGATTTCTGAGTTCTTC. Its translation: CARGLGISEFF.

This clonotype was counted at least ten times. The gene calls are TRBV15 and TRBJ2-1; 10 nucleotides align to TRBD2. The germline gives CDR1 LNHNV, CDR2 YYDKDF (reference sequence). CDR3 length: 16 amino acids. The junction had 4 bases not matched to a gene; V was cut back by 1 base and J by 4 bases. The CDR3 DNA is TGTGCCACCAGCAGAGTTATACTAGCGGGATACAATGAGCAGTTCTTC. Translating gives CATSRVILAGYNEQFF.

This clonotype was counted ten times or more. The chain employs TRBV5-1 and TRBJ2-7; a weak D match, TRBD2 (5 bases). Germline loops: CDR1 SGHRS, CDR2 YFSETQ. With 4 bases removed from V and 2 bases from J, the gap between germline ends came to 19 bases. This CDR3 contains 16 residues. In DNA, the CDR3 is TGCGCCAGCAGCGTAGGAGCGGATATAAAACCCTACGAGCAGTACTTC. Residues: CASSVGADIKPYEQYF.

This clonotype was detected many times. The rearrangement uses TRBV30 and TRBJ2-7; D is tentatively TRBD1 or TRBD2 (5 bases each). The germline CDR1 and CDR2 sequences are GTSNPN and SVGIG (reference sequence). V dropped 4 bases and J dropped 0 bases, with 10 bases sitting between them. This CDR3 comprises 13 residues. The CDR3 loop reads CAWNRDDSYEQYF. The CDR3 nucleotides read TGTGCCTGGAACCGGGACGACTCCTACGAGCAGTACTTC.

This clonotype was counted only a few times. CDR3 nucleotides: TGTGCCAGCAGTTACGGACAGGGGAGTTACGAAAAACTGTTTTTT. This gives the protein CASSYGQGSYEKLFF. V is TRBV7-2 and J is TRBJ1-4; 9 nucleotides line up with TRBD1. Looked up from germline, CDR1 is SGHTA and CDR2 is FQGNSA. The trim removed 6 bases at V and 8 bases at J, leaving 10 bases unmatched. The CDR3 totals 15 residues.

At least ten counts were recorded for this clonotype. The J gene is TRBJ2-7, the V gene TRBV27; 9 nucleotides agree with TRBD1. Germline V lookup: CDR1 MNHEY, CDR2 SMNVEV (reference sequence). J was trimmed by 3 bases and V by 3 bases; bases with no gene match: 6. There are 15 residues in the CDR3. CDR3 in DNA: TGTGCCAGCAGTTTTAGTTGGACAGGGGACTACGAGCAGTACTTC. It is translated as CASSFSWTGDYEQYF.

This clonotype was detected a few times. The V and J genes are TRBV28 and TRBJ2-7; D perhaps matches TRBD2 (6 bases). Germline-derived CDR1 and CDR2 are MDHEN and SYDVKM. V dropped 6 bases and J dropped 5 bases, with 14 bases sitting between them. CDR3 length: 13 amino acids. CDR3: CASSNRGTHEQYF. The CDR3 coding sequence is TGTGCCAGCAGCAACCGAGGGACTCACGAGCAGTACTTC.

This clonotype has a count of ten or more. The rearrangement uses TRBV12-3 or TRBV12-4 and TRBJ2-3; D not certain. CDR3 length: 16 residues. Trimming left V 7 bases short and J 2 bases short, with 19 bases between. In nucleotides, the CDR3 is TGTGCCAGCACCAGAGGCCGGTTAGCCCTCACAGATACGCAGTATTTT. Amino acids: CASTRGRLALTDTQYF.

This clonotype was observed many times. The V gene is TRBV20-1, the J gene TRBJ2-1, with 9 bases identical to TRBD2. The CDR3 covers 14 residues. J lost 3 bases, V lost 6 bases, and 6 bases had no gene match. Germline V gene data show CDR1 as DFQATT and CDR2 as SNEGSKA (reference sequence). CDR3 protein: CSAELAGFYNEQFF. In DNA, the CDR3 is TGCAGTGCCGAACTAGCGGGTTTCTACAATGAGCAGTTCTTC.

This clonotype has only a few counts. V usage is TRBV20-1 and J usage is TRBJ2-3; 7 nucleotides line up with TRBD2. The CDR3 sequence is 15 residues long. V gave up 7 bases and J gave up 1 base; unmatched junction bases: 11. Germline V gives CDR1 DFQATT, CDR2 SNEGSKA (reference sequence). CDR3: CSVSPAGTGTDTQYF. CDR3 coding DNA: TGCAGTGTTTCTCCAGCGGGGACTGGCACAGATACGCAGTATTTT.

V gene TRBV2 combines with J gene TRBJ2-1; D possibly corresponds to TRBD2 (6 bases). V was cut by 5 bases and J by 8 bases, with 19 bases left in between. The CDR3 has 15 residues. CDR1 is SNHLY, CDR2 FYNNEI, per germline. CDR3: CASSYQGLWIHEQFF. CDR3 sequence (DNA): TGTGCCAGCAGTTACCAGGGACTTTGGATCCATGAGCAGTTCTTC.

A few counts support this clonotype. The rearrangement joins TRBV5-1 to TRBJ2-5; D ambiguous. This CDR3 contains 15 residues. The V gene's germline CDR1 is SGHRS and CDR2 YFSETQ. The V gene lost 0 bases and the J gene lost 3 bases, with 12 bases spanning the gap. Here the CDR3 reads CASSLAVSVKETQYF. The CDR3 nucleotides read TGCGCCAGCAGCTTGGCCGTCTCCGTAAAAGAGACCCAGTACTTC.

This chain links TRBV21-1 with TRBJ1-1. TRBV21-1 is a listed pseudogene. The CDR3 has 13 residues. CDR3 sequence: CASSKRQNTEAFF. The CDR3 DNA is TGTGCCAGCAGCAAGAGACAGAACACTGAAGCTTTCTTT.

The CDR3 nucleotides are TGTGCCAGCAAAGAAACAGGGGGCCCTTCCCCCTACGAGCAGTACTTC. Translated: CASKETGGPSPYEQYF. The J gene is TRBJ2-7, the V gene TRBV7-8; 9 bases match TRBD1. The germline V gene encodes CDR1 SGHVS and CDR2 FQNEAQ. V was clipped by 7 bases and J by 2 bases; unmatched bases: 12. The CDR3 is made up of 16 amino acids.

This clonotype was recorded many times. The V gene is TRBV5-1, the J gene TRBJ1-3; 8 nucleotides match TRBD1. The CDR3 length is 14 residues. V shed 3 bases and J 4 bases; nucleotides not matched to a gene: 3. Germline V gene lookup returns CDR1 SGHRS and CDR2 YFSETQ. The CDR3 coding sequence is TGCGCCAGCAGCTGGACAGGGTTCGGAAACACCATATATTTT. As protein: CASSWTGFGNTIYF.

The rearrangement joins TRBV12-3 or TRBV12-4 to TRBJ2-5, with D tentatively TRBD2 (6 bases). The CDR3 spans 13 residues. V was pared by 7 bases and J by 1 base, with 10 bases between. The CDR3 region has the DNA TGTGCCAGCAATGGCGGGACCCAAGAGACCCAGTACTTC. Translated, it gives CASNGGTQETQYF.

As to this clonotype: A read error may be the cause here, since a much bigger clone is one base away. Given the absence of the conserved phenylalanine or tryptophan at the CDR3 end, a read error is likely. This chain connects TRBV5-1 to TRBJ2-3; 7 nucleotides align to TRBD1. CDR3 length equals 14 residues. Germline CDR1 and CDR2: SGHRS and YFSETQ. V trimming: 4 bases; J trimming: 5 bases; junction bases outside the gene matches: 7. CDR3 in amino acids: CASSLSTGEDTQYL. The CDR3 DNA reads TGCGCCAGCAGCCTATCTACAGGGGAAGATACGCAGTATCTT.